Sequencing of this T cell receptor (beta chain) was carried out in a study of blood T cells in healthy people across ages. As for the study in general: There was about one barcoded beta molecule captured by template switching per two T cells.

CDR1 is DFQATT and CDR2 is SNEGSKA in the germline V gene (reference sequence). V shed 6 bases and J shed 0 bases, with 11 bases lying between them. CDR3 size: 13 residues. The authors drew 7.5 to 10 milliliters of peripheral blood from each donor. Overall study results and limits: A greater number of naive CD4+ cells and higher diversity distinguished long-lived donors from aged donors. A roughly linear age-dependent decrease characterized TCR beta diversity per million T cells.

This clonotype has just a few counts. What it binds is unknown. PCR was performed a second time for 7 to 11 cycles using a sample-barcoded 5' primer and a J-beta primer mix. A single record per CDR3 protein comes from TCRdb applying MiXCR to the 5' RACE reads. The sample lists some 1.6 million distinct CDR3 sequences, about 32% seen once, with roughly 12% in the top ten. The material sequenced was blood. The V gene is TRBV20-1, the J gene TRBJ1-1; tentative D call: TRBD1 (5 bases). The clonotype comes from a woman aged 25 to 39 in good health. The CDR3 DNA reads TGCAGTGCAAATGGGGGGGTGAACACTGAAGCTTTCTTT. It codes for CSANGGVNTEAFF.